This T cell receptor (beta chain) was obtained from a study of cytomegalovirus exposure and HLA in healthy donors. PCR used 60 Vbeta primers and 13 Jbeta primers. Assay used: immunoSEQ multiplex PCR; TCRdb lists only in-frame clones, some missing. The sample yields around 99,000 clones, almost 75% seen once. As regards this clone: What it binds is unknown.

CDR1 SNHLY and CDR2 FYNNEI come from the germline V gene. The length of the CDR3 is 17 residues. Trimming at V came to 6 bases and at J to 7 bases, leaving 9 bases not matched to a gene. General study findings and limits: Associated with HLA alleles at 0.05 false discovery rate in a later analysis were 16,951 TCR beta sequences. In a later analysis, compared with equally common non-associated chains, HLA-associated beta chains were more expanded.

This clonotype was obtained from a middle-aged man in good health and CMV-seronegative. Sequenced: PBMCs. V and J are TRBV2 and TRBJ2-1; 16 nucleotides line up with TRBD2. CDR3 protein: CASSGPGTSGGVNEQFF. In DNA form, the CDR3 reads TGTGCCAGCAGCGGTCCCGGGACTAGCGGGGGGGTTAATGAGCAGTTCTTC. The whole variable domain, filled in from reference TRBV2 and TRBJ2-1, reads EPEVTQTPSHQVTQMGQEVILRCVPISNHLYFYWYRQILGQKVEFLVSFYNNEISEKSEIFDDQFSVERPDGSNFTLKIRSTKLEDSAMYFCASSGPGTSGGVNEQFFGPGTRLTVL.